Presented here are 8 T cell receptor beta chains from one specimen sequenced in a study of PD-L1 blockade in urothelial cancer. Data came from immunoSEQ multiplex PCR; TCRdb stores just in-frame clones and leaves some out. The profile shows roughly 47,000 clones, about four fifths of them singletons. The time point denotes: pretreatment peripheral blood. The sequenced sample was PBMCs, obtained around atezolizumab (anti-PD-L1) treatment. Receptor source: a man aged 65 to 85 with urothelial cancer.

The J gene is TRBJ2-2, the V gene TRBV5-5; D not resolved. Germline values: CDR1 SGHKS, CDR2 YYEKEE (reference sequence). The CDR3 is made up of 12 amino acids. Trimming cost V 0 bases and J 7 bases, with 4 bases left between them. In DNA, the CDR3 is TGTGCCAGCAGCTTGGGTAGCGGGGAGCTGTTTTTT. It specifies CASSLGSGELFF.

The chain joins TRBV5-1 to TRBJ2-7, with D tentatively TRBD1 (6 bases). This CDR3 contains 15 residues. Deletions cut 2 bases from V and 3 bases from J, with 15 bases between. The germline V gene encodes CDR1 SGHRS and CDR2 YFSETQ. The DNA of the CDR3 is TGCGCCAGCAGCTTAAGGGAGTCAGGGGACTACGAGCAGTACTTC. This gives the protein CASSLRESGDYEQYF.

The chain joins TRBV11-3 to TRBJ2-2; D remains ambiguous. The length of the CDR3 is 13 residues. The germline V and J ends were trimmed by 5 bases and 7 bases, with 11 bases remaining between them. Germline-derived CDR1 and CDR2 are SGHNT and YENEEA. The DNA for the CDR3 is TGTGCCAGCAGCCCCAGACAAGGCGGGGAGCTGTTTTTT. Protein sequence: CASSPRQGGELFF.

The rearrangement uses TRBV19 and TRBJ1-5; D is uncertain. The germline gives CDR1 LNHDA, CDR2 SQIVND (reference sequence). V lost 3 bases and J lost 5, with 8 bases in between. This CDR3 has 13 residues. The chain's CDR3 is CASSIQLYQPQHF. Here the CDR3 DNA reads TGTGCCAGTAGTATTCAGTTGTATCAGCCCCAGCATTTT.

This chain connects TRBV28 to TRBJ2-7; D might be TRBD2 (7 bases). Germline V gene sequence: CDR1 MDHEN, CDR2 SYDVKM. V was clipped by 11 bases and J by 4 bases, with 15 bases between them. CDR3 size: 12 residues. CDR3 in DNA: TGTGCCGTCTTCGGGGGGCCTTACGAGCAGTACTTC. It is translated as CAVFGGPYEQYF.

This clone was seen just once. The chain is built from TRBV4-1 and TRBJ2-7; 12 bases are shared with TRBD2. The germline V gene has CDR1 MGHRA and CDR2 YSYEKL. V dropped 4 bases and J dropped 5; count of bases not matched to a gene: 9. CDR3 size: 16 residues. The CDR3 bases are TGCGCCAGCAGCCTGTCGACTAGCGGGAGTCTCAACGAGCAGTACTTC. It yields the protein CASSLSTSGSLNEQYF.

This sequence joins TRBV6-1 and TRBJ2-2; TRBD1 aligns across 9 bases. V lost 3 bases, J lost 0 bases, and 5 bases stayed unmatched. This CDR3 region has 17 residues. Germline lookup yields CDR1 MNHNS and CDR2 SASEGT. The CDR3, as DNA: TGTGCCAGCAGTGACCTCGGACAGGGGTCGAACACCGGGGAGCTGTTTTTT. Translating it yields CASSDLGQGSNTGELFF.

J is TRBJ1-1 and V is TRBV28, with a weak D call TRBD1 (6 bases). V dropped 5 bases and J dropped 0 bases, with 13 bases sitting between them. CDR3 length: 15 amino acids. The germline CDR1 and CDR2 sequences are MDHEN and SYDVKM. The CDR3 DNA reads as TGTGCCAGCAGTGCGACAGGTTGGATGAACACTGAAGCTTTCTTT. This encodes CASSATGWMNTEAFF.